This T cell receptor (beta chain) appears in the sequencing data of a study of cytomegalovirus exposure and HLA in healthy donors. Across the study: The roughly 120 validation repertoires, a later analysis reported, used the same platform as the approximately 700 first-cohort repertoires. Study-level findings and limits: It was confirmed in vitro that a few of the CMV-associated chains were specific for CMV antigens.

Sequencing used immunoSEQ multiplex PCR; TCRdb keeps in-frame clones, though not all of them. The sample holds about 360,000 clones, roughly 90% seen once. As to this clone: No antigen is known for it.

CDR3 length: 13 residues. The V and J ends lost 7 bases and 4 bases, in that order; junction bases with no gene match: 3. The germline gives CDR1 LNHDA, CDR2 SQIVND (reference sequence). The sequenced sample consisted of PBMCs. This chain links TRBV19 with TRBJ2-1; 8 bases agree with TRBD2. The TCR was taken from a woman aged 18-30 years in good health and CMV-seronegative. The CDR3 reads CASKIAGYNEQFF. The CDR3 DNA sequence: TGTGCCAGTAAGATAGCGGGATACAATGAGCAGTTCTTC.